The 26 T cell receptor beta chains below all came from one sample that was sequenced in a study of blood T cell repertoires in COVID-19. Sequencing was performed with immunoSEQ multiplex PCR; in TCRdb, only in-frame clones are kept and a portion is missing. The data hold 160,000 or so clones, with 80% to 90% observed a single time. Sequenced sample: peripheral blood. The origin of the receptors is a woman in her seventies with acute or convalescent COVID-19.

This clone has only one observation. V usage is TRBV19 and J usage is TRBJ2-1, with D perhaps matching TRBD2 (6 bases). The CDR3 loop spans 15 amino acids. Per germline, CDR1 LNHDA and CDR2 SQIVND (reference sequence). Trimming took 2 bases from V and 3 from J, leaving 11 bases between them. CDR3 nucleotides: TGTGCCAGTAGTATAATGCAGGGACTCTACAATGAGCAGTTCTTC. It codes for CASSIMQGLYNEQFF.

Only one count was recorded for this clone. The V call is TRBV27, the J call TRBJ2-3; 8 bases line up with TRBD2. Germline assignment: CDR1 MNHEY and CDR2 SMNVEV (reference sequence). The CDR3 is 14 residues long. After removal of 6 bases from V and 2 bases from J, the junction contained 4 bases not matched to a gene. The DNA of the CDR3 is TGTGCCAGCAGAGGACTAGCAATCACAGATACGCAGTATTTT. Protein product: CASRGLAITDTQYF.

This chain links TRBV29-1 with TRBJ2-7; D call uncertain. The germline V gene encodes CDR1 SQVTM and CDR2 ANQGSEA. There are 10 residues in the CDR3. Deletions cut 7 bases from V and 5 bases from J, with 9 bases between. The CDR3 coding sequence is TGCAGCGGCATCACGGACGAGCAGTACTTC. Translation: CSGITDEQYF.

The V and J genes are TRBV28 and TRBJ2-4; 10 positions match TRBD2. CDR1 is MDHEN and CDR2 is SYDVKM in the germline V gene. The V and J ends lost 2 bases and 11 bases, in that order; junction bases with no gene match: 9. This CDR3 has 15 residues. The CDR3 is CASSLAGTSEVVQYF. Here the CDR3 DNA reads TGTGCCAGCAGTTTAGCCGGGACTAGCGAGGTTGTTCAGTACTTC.

The J gene is TRBJ1-1, the V gene TRBV7-9; D gene uncertain. Germline V gives CDR1 SEHNR, CDR2 FQNEAQ (reference sequence). The CDR3 spans 11 residues. Trimming took off 6 bases at V and 4 bases at J, with 6 bases between the two ends. The CDR3 loop is CASRRGTEAFF. CDR3 in DNA: TGTGCCAGCAGGCGTGGCACTGAAGCTTTCTTT.

J is TRBJ1-3 and V is TRBV7-9; 8 nucleotides match TRBD1. The J segment lost 7 bases and the V segment lost 6 bases, leaving 5 bases of the junction unmatched. The CDR3 runs 13 residues. In germline, CDR1 is SEHNR, CDR2 FQNEAQ (reference sequence). CDR3 protein: CASRRGQGNTIYF. The CDR3 nucleotides are TGTGCCAGCAGGCGCGGACAGGGTAACACCATATATTTT.

The J gene is TRBJ1-1, the V gene TRBV28, with D perhaps TRBD1 (6 bases). V was shortened by 0 bases and J by 13 bases, with 15 bases between the two germline ends. CDR3 length: 13 residues. The germline V gene encodes CDR1 MDHEN and CDR2 SYDVKM. CDR3 amino acids: CASSLWGAQKVFF. As DNA, the CDR3 is TGTGCCAGCAGTTTATGGGGGGCGCAGAAGGTTTTCTTT.

The rearrangement uses TRBV5-1 and TRBJ1-1, with D maybe TRBD1 (6 bases). V lost 4 bases, J lost 0 bases, and 10 bases lay in between. The CDR3 covers 14 residues. Germline V gene sequence: CDR1 SGHRS, CDR2 YFSETQ. The CDR3 loop reads CASSQGFMNTEAFF. DNA for the CDR3: TGCGCCAGCAGCCAGGGGTTCATGAACACTGAAGCTTTCTTT.

This clone was recorded only once. The gene calls are TRBV5-1 and TRBJ1-5; 8 nucleotides line up with TRBD1. The V gene's germline CDR1 is SGHRS and CDR2 YFSETQ. The CDR3 sequence is 16 residues long. J was trimmed by 2 bases and V by 0 bases; bases with no gene match: 4. In DNA form, the CDR3 reads TGCGCCAGCAGCTTGGGTACGGGACAGGGCAATCAGCCCCAGCATTTT. Translating it yields CASSLGTGQGNQPQHF.

This chain links TRBV5-1 with TRBJ2-1; TRBD2 aligns across 7 bases. Germline V gene sequence: CDR1 SGHRS, CDR2 YFSETQ. V lost 4 bases, J lost 5 bases, and 15 bases stayed unmatched. The CDR3 has 17 amino acids. The CDR3 DNA reads as TGCGCCAGCAGCGGAATACATAGGAGCGGGAAAAACAATGAGCAGTTCTTC. It yields the protein CASSGIHRSGKNNEQFF.

The rearrangement uses TRBV7-2 and TRBJ1-2; 7 bases fit TRBD1. J gave up 2 bases and V 4 bases, and 1 base lay outside the gene matches. The length of the CDR3 is 13 residues. The germline gives CDR1 SGHTA, CDR2 FQGNSA. The CDR3 spells CASSWGQNYGYTF. The DNA for the CDR3 is TGTGCCAGCAGCTGGGGACAGAACTATGGCTACACCTTC.

The gene calls are TRBV4-3 and TRBJ2-1; no reliable D call. The CDR3 contains 16 residues. V was cut by 1 base and J by 0 bases, with 10 bases left in between. Germline assignment: CDR1 LGHNA and CDR2 YSLEER. CDR3 loop: CASSQGAQSSYNEQFF. Written as DNA, the CDR3 is TGCGCCAGCAGCCAAGGAGCGCAAAGCTCCTACAATGAGCAGTTCTTC.

The V call is TRBV7-9, the J call TRBJ2-1; no clear D gene. CDR1 and CDR2 from the germline V gene are SEHNR and FQNEAQ (reference sequence). V lost 5 bases, J lost 5 bases, and 7 bases lay in between. The CDR3 is 12 amino acids. CDR3 in amino acids: CASSALNNEQFF. CDR3 DNA sequence: TGTGCCAGCAGCGCACTAAACAATGAGCAGTTCTTC.

This clone showed up just a few times. J is TRBJ2-2 and V is TRBV9; 9 nucleotides line up with TRBD2. Germline trimming cut 6 bases from V and 4 bases from J; bases unmatched to any gene: 16. Germline V gene lookup returns CDR1 SGDLS and CDR2 YYNGEE. CDR3 length: 18 residues. The DNA of the CDR3 is TGTGCCAGCATCTTGTACCGTCCTAGCGGGGCGCGCACCGGGGAGCTGTTTTTT. Its translation is CASILYRPSGARTGELFF. The full variable domain, in which reference TRBV9 and TRBJ2-2 provide the parts outside the CDR3, is DSGVTQTPKHLITATGQRVTLRCSPRSGDLSVYWYQQSLDQGLQFLIQYYNGEERAKGNILERFSAQQFPDLHSELNLSSLELGDSALYFCASILYRPSGARTGELFFGEGSRLTVL.

The table lists this clone with a few counts. The chain combines TRBV4-2 with TRBJ1-2; D gene ambiguous. Trimming took off 0 bases at V and 4 bases at J, with 15 bases between the two ends. CDR3 length: 16 residues. Germline V gives CDR1 LGHNA, CDR2 YNFKEQ. This CDR3 reads CASSQDKRGKGYGYTF. The CDR3 DNA reads TGTGCCAGCAGCCAAGATAAGAGAGGGAAGGGCTATGGCTACACCTTC.

This sequence joins TRBV6-6 and TRBJ1-5; no definite D call. V was pared by 6 bases and J by 0 bases, with 6 bases between. The CDR3 has 13 residues. Germline V CDR1 and CDR2: MNHNY, SVGAGI (reference sequence). The CDR3 sequence: CASRADSNQPQHF. CDR3 DNA sequence: TGTGCCAGCAGGGCAGATAGCAATCAGCCCCAGCATTTT.

This clone appeared a single time. This rearrangement joins TRBV2 to TRBJ2-1; TRBD2 matches 14 bases. Per the germline V gene, CDR1 is SNHLY and CDR2 is FYNNEI. The CDR3 has 18 amino acids. With V trimmed by 6 bases and J by 6 bases, 13 bases remained unmatched. The CDR3 loop is CASRATTRGTSGSNEQFF. CDR3 DNA sequence: TGTGCCAGCAGAGCAACCACGAGGGGGACTAGCGGGAGCAATGAGCAGTTCTTC.

V is TRBV27 and J is TRBJ1-1; possibly TRBD1 for D (6 bases). The V end lost 6 bases, the J end lost 2 bases, and 19 bases lay between the germline ends. Germline CDR1 MNHEY, CDR2 SMNVEV (reference sequence). The CDR3 totals 16 residues. CDR3 region: CASSQLWGGDNTEAFF. The CDR3 nucleotides are TGTGCCAGCAGCCAGTTATGGGGGGGCGATAACACTGAAGCTTTCTTT.

The J gene is TRBJ2-6, the V gene TRBV14; no clear D. This CDR3 has 14 amino acids. The germline CDR1 and CDR2 sequences are SGHDN and FVKESK. V was trimmed by 6 bases and J by 2 bases, leaving 8 bases between them. The CDR3 region is CASSRVTGANVLTF. CDR3 DNA sequence: TGTGCCAGCAGTCGGGTTACTGGGGCCAACGTCCTGACTTTC.

The rearrangement links TRBV7-2 to TRBJ2-1, with D possibly being TRBD2 (5 bases). The V end lost 5 bases, the J end lost 4 bases, and 18 bases lay between the germline ends. This CDR3 region has 16 residues. Germline values: CDR1 SGHTA, CDR2 FQGNSA. CDR3 in amino acids: CASSPIRAGGYNEQFF. CDR3 nucleotide sequence: TGTGCCAGCAGCCCAATTAGGGCGGGCGGGTACAATGAGCAGTTCTTC.

This chain connects TRBV5-8 to TRBJ2-1; 9 bases align to TRBD1. The CDR3 has 14 amino acids. V was pared by 0 bases and J by 8 bases, with 3 bases of the junction left unmatched. The germline gives CDR1 SGHTS, CDR2 YDEGEE. The CDR3, as DNA: TGTGCCAGCAGCTTGGGGACAGGGGCGGATGAGCAGTTCTTC. Translating it yields CASSLGTGADEQFF. The variable domain in full, with the rest retrieved from reference TRBV5-8 and TRBJ2-1, is EAGVTQSPTHLIKTRGQQATLRCSPISGHTSVYWYQQALGLGLQFLLWYDEGEERNRGNFPPRFSGRQFPNYSSELNVNALELEDSALYLCASSLGTGADEQFFGPGTRLTVL.

This chain connects TRBV6-5 to TRBJ1-1; tentatively, D is TRBD1 (5 bases). The ends were cut back, 7 bases at V and 2 bases at J, with 11 bases in the middle. Germline V gives CDR1 MNHEY, CDR2 SVGAGI. The CDR3 spans 13 residues. The chain's CDR3 is CASTRARNTEAFF. The CDR3 nucleotides are TGTGCCAGCACCAGGGCTAGAAACACTGAAGCTTTCTTT.

The rearrangement joins TRBV13 to TRBJ2-6; no definite D call. Germline V gene data show CDR1 as PRHDT and CDR2 as FYEKMQ (reference sequence). The CDR3 has 19 amino acids. Trimming shortened V by 3 bases and J by 0 bases, and 18 bases separated the two germline ends. CDR3 protein: CASSFSTQAALSGANVLTF. For the CDR3, the DNA is TGTGCCAGCAGCTTTAGTACCCAGGCCGCACTCTCTGGGGCCAACGTCCTGACTTTC.

This chain links TRBV4-3 with TRBJ1-1, with 10 bases identical to TRBD1. This CDR3 spans 14 amino acids. The germline V gene has CDR1 LGHNA and CDR2 YSLEER. Germline trimming cut 6 bases from V and 3 bases from J; bases unmatched to any gene: 4. CDR3: CASSPTGGHTEAFF. The CDR3 nucleotides read TGCGCCAGCAGTCCGACAGGGGGCCACACTGAAGCTTTCTTT.

The chain carries TRBV7-6 and TRBJ2-3; 8 bases map to TRBD1. The V gene end was trimmed by 0 bases and the J gene end by 4 bases; junction bases not matched to a gene: 6. In germline, CDR1 is SGHVS, CDR2 FNYEAQ. The CDR3 contains 16 residues. The DNA for the CDR3 is TGTGCCAGCAGCTTAGCCCGGACAGGGTCGGCAGATACGCAGTATTTT. Translation: CASSLARTGSADTQYF.

The chain is built from TRBV7-9 and TRBJ2-7, with D possibly matching TRBD1 (5 bases). CDR3 length equals 16 residues. Germline V CDR1 and CDR2: SEHNR, FQNEAQ (reference sequence). Trimming pared 1 base from V and 6 bases from J, leaving 19 bases between. The CDR3 protein is CASSLVSSQGTLEQYF. For the CDR3, the DNA is TGTGCCAGCAGCTTAGTGTCAAGTCAGGGAACCCTCGAGCAGTACTTC.